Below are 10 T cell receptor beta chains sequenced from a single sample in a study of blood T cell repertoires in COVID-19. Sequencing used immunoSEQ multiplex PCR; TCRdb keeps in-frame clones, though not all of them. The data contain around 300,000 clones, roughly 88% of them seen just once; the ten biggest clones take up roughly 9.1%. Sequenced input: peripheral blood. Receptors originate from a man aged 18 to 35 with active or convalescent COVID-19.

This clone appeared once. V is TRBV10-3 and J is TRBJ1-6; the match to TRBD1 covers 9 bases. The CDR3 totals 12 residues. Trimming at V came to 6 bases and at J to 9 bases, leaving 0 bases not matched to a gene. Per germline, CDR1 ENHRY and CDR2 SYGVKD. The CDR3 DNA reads TGTGCCATCAGACAGGGGGCTTCACCCCTCCACTTT. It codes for CAIRQGASPLHF.

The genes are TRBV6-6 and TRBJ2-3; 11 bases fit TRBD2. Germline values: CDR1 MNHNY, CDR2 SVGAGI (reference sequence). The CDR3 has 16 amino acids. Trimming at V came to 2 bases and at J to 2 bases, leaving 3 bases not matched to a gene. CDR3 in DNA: TGTGCCAGCAGTTACCTACTAGCGGGGGACACAGATACGCAGTATTTT. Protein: CASSYLLAGDTDTQYF.

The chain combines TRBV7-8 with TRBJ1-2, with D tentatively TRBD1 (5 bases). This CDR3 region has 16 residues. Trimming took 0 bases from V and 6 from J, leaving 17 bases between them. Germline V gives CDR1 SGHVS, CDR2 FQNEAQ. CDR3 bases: TGTGCCAGCAGCTTAGCTTTGGTCAGGGATCTGAATGGCTACACCTTC. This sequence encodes CASSLALVRDLNGYTF.

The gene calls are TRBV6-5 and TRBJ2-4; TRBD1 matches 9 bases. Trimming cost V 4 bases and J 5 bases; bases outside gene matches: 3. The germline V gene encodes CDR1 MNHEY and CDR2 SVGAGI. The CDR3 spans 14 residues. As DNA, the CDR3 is TGTGCCAGCAGTTCGACAGGGGGGGAAAACATTCAGTACTTC. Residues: CASSSTGGENIQYF.

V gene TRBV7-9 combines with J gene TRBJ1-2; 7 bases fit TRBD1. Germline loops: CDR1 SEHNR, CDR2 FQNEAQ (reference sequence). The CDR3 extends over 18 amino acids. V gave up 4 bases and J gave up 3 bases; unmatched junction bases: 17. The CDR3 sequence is CASSSKPGQPKSYYGYTF. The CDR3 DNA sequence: TGTGCCAGCAGCTCAAAGCCGGGACAGCCGAAGAGTTACTATGGCTACACCTTC.

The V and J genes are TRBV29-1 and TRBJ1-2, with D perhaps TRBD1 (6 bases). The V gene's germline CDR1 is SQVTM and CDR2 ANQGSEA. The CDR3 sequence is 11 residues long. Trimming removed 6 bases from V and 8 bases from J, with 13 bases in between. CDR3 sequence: CSVPGVKGYTF. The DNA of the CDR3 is TGCAGCGTCCCAGGGGTGAAAGGCTACACCTTC.

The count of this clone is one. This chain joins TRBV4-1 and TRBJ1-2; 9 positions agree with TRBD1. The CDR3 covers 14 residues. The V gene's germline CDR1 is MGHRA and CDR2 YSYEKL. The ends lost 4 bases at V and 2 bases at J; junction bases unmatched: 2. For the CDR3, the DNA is TGCGCCAGCAGCCGGACAGGGGAAAACTATGGCTACACCTTC. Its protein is CASSRTGENYGYTF.

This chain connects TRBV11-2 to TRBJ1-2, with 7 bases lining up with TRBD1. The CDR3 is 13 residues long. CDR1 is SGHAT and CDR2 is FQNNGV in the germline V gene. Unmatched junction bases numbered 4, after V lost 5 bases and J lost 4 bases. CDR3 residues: CASSRDSSYGYTF. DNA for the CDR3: TGTGCCAGCAGCCGGGACAGTTCCTATGGCTACACCTTC.

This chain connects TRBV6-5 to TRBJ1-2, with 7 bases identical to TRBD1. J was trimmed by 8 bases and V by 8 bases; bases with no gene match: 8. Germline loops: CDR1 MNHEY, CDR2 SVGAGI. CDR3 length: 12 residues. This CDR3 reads CASGKGAGGYTF. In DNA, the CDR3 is TGTGCCAGCGGAAAGGGGGCGGGAGGCTACACCTTC.

The CDR3 DNA is TGCGCCAGCAGCTTGTCCCTAGTGGCACCTGAGCAGTTCTTC. This sequence encodes CASSLSLVAPEQFF. J is TRBJ2-1 and V is TRBV5-1; D is ambiguous. V lost 1 base to trimming and J lost 9 bases, with 14 bases between them. Germline V gene sequence: CDR1 SGHRS, CDR2 YFSETQ. The CDR3 is 14 residues long. The full variable domain, completed using reference TRBV5-1 and TRBJ2-1, is KAGVTQTPRYLIKTRGQQVTLSCSPISGHRSVSWYQQTPGQGLQFLFEYFSETQRNKGNFPGRFSGRQFSNSRSEMNVSTLELGDSALYLCASSLSLVAPEQFFGPGTRLTVL.